This T cell receptor (beta chain) was identified during a study of vaccination and CD4 T cells after COVID-19. V was cut by 5 bases and J by 4 bases, with 20 bases left in between. This CDR3 contains 16 residues. Germline assignment: CDR1 SGHVS and CDR2 FQNEAQ. TCRdb independently ran MiXCR on the PCR reads; one entry per CDR3 protein. The sample has about 21,000 distinct CDR3 sequences, about 58% seen once; the top ten hold around 0.94%. This clonotype was picked up a small number of times. As yet, its antigen is unknown. Study-wide results and limits: Rising from 21 to 38, the median of SARS-CoV-2-reactive clonotypes did not change significantly.

The sample here was CD4+ T cells from blood, taken before SARS-CoV-2 vaccination. The origin of this receptor is a human donor who had recovered from COVID-19. The V and J genes are TRBV7-8 and TRBJ1-2, with D maybe TRBD1 (5 bases). The CDR3 region is CASSLRSRAISYGYTF. CDR3 nucleotides: TGTGCCAGCAGCCTTAGGTCCAGGGCGATCTCCTATGGCTACACCTTC.